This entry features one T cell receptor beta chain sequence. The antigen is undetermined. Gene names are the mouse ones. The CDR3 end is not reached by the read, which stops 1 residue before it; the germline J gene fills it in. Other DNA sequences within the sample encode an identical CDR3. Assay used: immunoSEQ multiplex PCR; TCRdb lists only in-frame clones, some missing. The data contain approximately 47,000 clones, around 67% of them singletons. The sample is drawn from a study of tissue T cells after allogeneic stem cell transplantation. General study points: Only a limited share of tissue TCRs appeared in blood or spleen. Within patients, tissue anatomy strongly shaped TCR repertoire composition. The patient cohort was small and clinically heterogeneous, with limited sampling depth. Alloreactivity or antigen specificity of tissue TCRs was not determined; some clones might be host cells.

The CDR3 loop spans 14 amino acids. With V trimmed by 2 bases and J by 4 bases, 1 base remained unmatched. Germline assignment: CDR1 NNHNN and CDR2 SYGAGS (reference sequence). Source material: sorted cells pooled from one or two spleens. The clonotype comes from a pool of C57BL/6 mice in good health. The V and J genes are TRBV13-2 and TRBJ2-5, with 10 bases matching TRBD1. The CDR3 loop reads CASGEGTGEDTQYF. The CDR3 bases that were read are TGTGCCAGCGGTGAAGGGACAGGGGAAGACACCCAGTAC.